This paragraph covers one T cell receptor (beta chain) sequence. The target antigen is unknown. Trimming left V 7 bases short and J 0 bases short, with 17 bases between. CDR1 SNHLY and CDR2 FYNNEI come from the germline V gene. The CDR3 has 16 residues. During the collection period, no donor immune events like infections were recorded. The record originates from a study of identifying expanded T cells in peripheral blood. Study-level findings and limits: Differentially abundant clones: 1 to 1.5 between replicates, 16.4 at approximately two weeks, less than 20 at four. Two-week clone count variance significantly increased as total template count grew.

The data were produced by immunoSEQ multiplex PCR, yet TCRdb's version contains in-frame clones alone and is incomplete. The table shows about 81,000 clones, with roughly 84% occurring only once. The sequence derives from a person between 18 and 75 years old in good health. This chain uses TRBV2 with TRBJ2-3; D is perhaps TRBD2 (6 bases). Material: blood. The CDR3 loop is CASTGADIFSTDTQYF. The CDR3 nucleotides read TGTGCCAGCACGGGAGCGGATATTTTCAGCACAGATACGCAGTATTTT.